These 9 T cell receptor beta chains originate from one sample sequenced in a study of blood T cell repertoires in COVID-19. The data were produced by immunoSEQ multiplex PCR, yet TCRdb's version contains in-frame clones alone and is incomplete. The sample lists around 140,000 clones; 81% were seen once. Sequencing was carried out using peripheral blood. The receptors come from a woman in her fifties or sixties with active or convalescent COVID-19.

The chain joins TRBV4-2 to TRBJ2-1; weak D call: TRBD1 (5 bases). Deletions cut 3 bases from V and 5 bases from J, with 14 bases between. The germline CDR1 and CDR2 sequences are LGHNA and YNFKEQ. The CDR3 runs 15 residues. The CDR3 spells CASSQGPLPNNEQFF. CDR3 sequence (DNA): TGTGCCAGCAGCCAGGGGCCTCTCCCTAACAATGAGCAGTTCTTC.

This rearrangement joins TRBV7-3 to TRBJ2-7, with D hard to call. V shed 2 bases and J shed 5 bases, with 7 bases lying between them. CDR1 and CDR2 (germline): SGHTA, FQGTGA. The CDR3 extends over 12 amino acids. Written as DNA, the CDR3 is TGTGCCAGCAGCTTACAGGCTCACGAGCAGTACTTC. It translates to CASSLQAHEQYF.

DNA of the CDR3: TGTGCCAGATCGGGGACGGGGACAGGGTGCAATGAGCAGTTCTTC. Its protein is CARSGTGTGCNEQFF. This chain links TRBV7-5 with TRBJ2-1; the table's D gene call, TRBD1, was not cross checked with the DNA. TRBV7-5 is given as a pseudogene. This CDR3 has 15 residues.

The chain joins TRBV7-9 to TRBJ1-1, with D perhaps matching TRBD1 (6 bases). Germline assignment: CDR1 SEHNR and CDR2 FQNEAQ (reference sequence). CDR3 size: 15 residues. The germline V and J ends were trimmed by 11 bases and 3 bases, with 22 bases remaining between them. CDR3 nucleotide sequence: TGTGCCGAATCTCACGAGGGGGAATCGGACACTGAAGCTTTCTTT. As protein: CAESHEGESDTEAFF.

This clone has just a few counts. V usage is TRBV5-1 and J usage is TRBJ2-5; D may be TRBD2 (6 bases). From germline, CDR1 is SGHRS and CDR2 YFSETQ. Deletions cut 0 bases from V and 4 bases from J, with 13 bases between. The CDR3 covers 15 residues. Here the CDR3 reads CASSLGRGGGETQYF. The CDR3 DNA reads TGCGCCAGCAGCTTGGGTCGGGGAGGAGGAGAGACCCAGTACTTC.

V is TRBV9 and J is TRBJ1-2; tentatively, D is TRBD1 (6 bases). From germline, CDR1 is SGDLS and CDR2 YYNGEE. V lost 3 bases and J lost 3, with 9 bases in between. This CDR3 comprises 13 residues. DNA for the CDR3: TGTGCCAGCAGCGGACAGGTGGACTATGGCTACACCTTC. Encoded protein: CASSGQVDYGYTF.

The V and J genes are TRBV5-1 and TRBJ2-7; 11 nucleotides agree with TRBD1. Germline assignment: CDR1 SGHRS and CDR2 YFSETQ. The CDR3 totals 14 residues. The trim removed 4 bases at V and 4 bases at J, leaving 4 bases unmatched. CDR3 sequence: CASSPDRGRYEQYF. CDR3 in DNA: TGCGCCAGCAGCCCGGACAGGGGGCGGTACGAGCAGTACTTC.

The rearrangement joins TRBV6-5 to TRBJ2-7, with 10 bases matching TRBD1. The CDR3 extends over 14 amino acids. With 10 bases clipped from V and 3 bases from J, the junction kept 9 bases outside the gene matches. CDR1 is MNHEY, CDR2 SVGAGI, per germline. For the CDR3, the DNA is TGTGCCACCCTAAATGGGGACAGGGGCTACGAGCAGTACTTC. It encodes CATLNGDRGYEQYF.

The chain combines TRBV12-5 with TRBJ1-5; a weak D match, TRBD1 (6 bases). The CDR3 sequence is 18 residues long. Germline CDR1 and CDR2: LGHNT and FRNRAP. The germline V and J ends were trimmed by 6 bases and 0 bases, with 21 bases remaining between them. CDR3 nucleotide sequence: TGTGCTAGTGGCTATTTAACTGCGACAGGCTATAGCAATCAGCCCCAGCATTTT. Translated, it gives CASGYLTATGYSNQPQHF.